This T cell receptor beta chain was recovered during a study of blood T cell repertoires in COVID-19 (dated by TCRdb to the early 2020s). Notes on the research overall: The collaborator samples originated in the United States, Italy and Spain and spanned the acute and convalescent phases of COVID-19. Samples were obtained from the ongoing ImmuneRACE study (first 160 participants) and from 950 to 1,500 subjects provided by 6 global collaborators. Where available, HLA class I and class II types were taken from metadata supplied by the sample provider and were not determined by assay-based typing. The repertoires were made available in a free public database intended to serve as a resource for research on the immune response to SARS-CoV-2. Subjects who had been exposed to COVID-19, were actively infected with it, or had recovered from it provided the deeply sampled blood TCRbeta repertoires that made up the dataset. Sample metadata almost always included a de-identified subject ID, COVID-19 status, age in years and sex. The material from the prospective study consisted of cDNA or gDNA derived from T cells, B-cell-depleted T cells, or PBMCs. Overall study results and their limits: The amount of clinical and demographic metadata varied by source and participant and was provided uncurated.

In the prospective study, participants were 18 to 89 years old, resided in 24 geographic areas of the United States, and were enrolled through a virtual design. In the prospective study, cohorts were assigned on the basis of participant-reported clinical history obtained from a screening survey and a study questionnaire. For ImmuneRACE Cohort 3, a participant was defined as recovered based on two consecutive negative NP/OP PCR tests, clearance by a healthcare professional, or resolution of symptoms. In the prospective study, whole blood, serum and a nasopharyngeal or oropharyngeal swab were collected from each participant by mobile phlebotomists. Participants in the prospective study had the option to provide additional blood draws and questionnaires over a roughly 2-month period. Prospective study blood samples were shipped either frozen or at room temperature before DNA extraction. From V the trimming removes 6 bases and from J it removes 2 bases, while the gene matches leave 3 bases of the junction unaccounted for. The CDR3, cysteine through phenylalanine, is 13 amino acids long. The retained sequence is limited to the CDR3, 39 bases, with the frame set at the first base. The germline V gene (reference sequence) provides CDR1 WNHNN and CDR2 SYGVQD.

The immunoSEQ Assay, a bias-controlled multiplex PCR, was used to amplify TCRbeta CDR3 regions from genomic DNA. In the authors' own workflow: The number of nucleated cells in each sample was estimated from the amplification of reference gene primers within the assay. Sequence reads were collapsed and filtered to measure the absolute abundance of every unique TCRbeta CDR3 rearrangement. For each sample, productive Simpson clonality was calculated by taking the square root of Simpson's diversity index across productive rearrangements. TCRdb mirrors the immuneACCESS table, restricted to in-frame sequences. Some clones are absent from its copies; in checked studies, under half trace to an unresolved V gene, and the reason for the others is unknown. V and J calls and clone size follow that table, whereas D and trimming were derived from the DNA. The sample records about 130,000 clones, just under 85% of which are singletons. The ten biggest clones cover 9.2% of the sample.

In the case of this clone: The clone's antigen remains unknown. Base qualities were left out, and no much larger clone turns up one base away.

Sequencing was done on a sample of PBMCs or T cells enriched from blood (not recorded which). The clonotype comes from a man over 45 who had recovered from COVID-19. This chain is built from TRBV10-1 and TRBJ1-2, and TRBD1 aligns with 7 junction nucleotides. The DNA sequence is as follows: TGCGCCAGCAGCGAGGACAGGAACTATGGCTACACCTTC. Translated, this gives CASSEDRNYGYTF.